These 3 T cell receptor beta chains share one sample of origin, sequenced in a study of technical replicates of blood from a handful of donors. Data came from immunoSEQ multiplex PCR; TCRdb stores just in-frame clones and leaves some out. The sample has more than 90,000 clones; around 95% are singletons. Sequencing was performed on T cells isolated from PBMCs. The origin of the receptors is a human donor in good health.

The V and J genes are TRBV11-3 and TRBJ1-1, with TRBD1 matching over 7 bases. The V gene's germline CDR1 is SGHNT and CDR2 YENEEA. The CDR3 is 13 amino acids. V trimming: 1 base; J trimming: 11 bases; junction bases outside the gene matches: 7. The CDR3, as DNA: TGTGCCAGCAGCTTAGTTAGGGGGCGCATCGCTTTCTTT. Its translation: CASSLVRGRIAFF.

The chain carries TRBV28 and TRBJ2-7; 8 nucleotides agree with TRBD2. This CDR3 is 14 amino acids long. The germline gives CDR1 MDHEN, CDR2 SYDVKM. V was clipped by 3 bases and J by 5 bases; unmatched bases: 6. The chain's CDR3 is CASSFEREKDEQYF. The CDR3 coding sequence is TGTGCCAGCAGTTTCGAGCGGGAGAAAGACGAGCAGTACTTC.

CDR3 sequence: CASSPLGQGYEQYF. The CDR3 DNA is TGCGCCAGCAGCCCGCTCGGACAGGGCTACGAGCAGTACTTC. V is TRBV4-1 and J is TRBJ2-7, with TRBD1 matching 8 bases. V lost 4 bases, J lost 3 bases, and 5 bases stayed unmatched. Germline CDR1 reads MGHRA; CDR2 reads YSYEKL. The CDR3 loop spans 14 amino acids.